The entry below gives a single T cell receptor (beta chain) sequence along with its context. These data originate in a study of cytomegalovirus exposure and HLA in healthy donors. Background on the study: The Caucasian-associated ancestry cluster contained 81% of the approximately 410 genotyped donors.

The ends lost 2 bases at V and 8 bases at J; junction bases unmatched: 4. The CDR3 is 15 residues long. Germline lookup yields CDR1 SGDLS and CDR2 YYNGEE. The PCR contained 60 Vbeta and 13 Jbeta primers. Repertoires were generated with immunoSEQ multiplex PCR, while TCRdb's copy carries only in-frame clones and drops some. The sample totals about 120,000 clones; its top ten clones hold over 1.5%. The chain recombines TRBV9 with TRBJ2-1; 13 nucleotides agree with TRBD2. Sequenced input: PBMCs. This TCR derives from a middle-aged woman in good health and CMV-seropositive. CDR3 residues: CASSVTSGRAYEQFF. DNA of the CDR3: TGTGCCAGCAGCGTTACTAGCGGGAGGGCCTATGAGCAGTTCTTC.